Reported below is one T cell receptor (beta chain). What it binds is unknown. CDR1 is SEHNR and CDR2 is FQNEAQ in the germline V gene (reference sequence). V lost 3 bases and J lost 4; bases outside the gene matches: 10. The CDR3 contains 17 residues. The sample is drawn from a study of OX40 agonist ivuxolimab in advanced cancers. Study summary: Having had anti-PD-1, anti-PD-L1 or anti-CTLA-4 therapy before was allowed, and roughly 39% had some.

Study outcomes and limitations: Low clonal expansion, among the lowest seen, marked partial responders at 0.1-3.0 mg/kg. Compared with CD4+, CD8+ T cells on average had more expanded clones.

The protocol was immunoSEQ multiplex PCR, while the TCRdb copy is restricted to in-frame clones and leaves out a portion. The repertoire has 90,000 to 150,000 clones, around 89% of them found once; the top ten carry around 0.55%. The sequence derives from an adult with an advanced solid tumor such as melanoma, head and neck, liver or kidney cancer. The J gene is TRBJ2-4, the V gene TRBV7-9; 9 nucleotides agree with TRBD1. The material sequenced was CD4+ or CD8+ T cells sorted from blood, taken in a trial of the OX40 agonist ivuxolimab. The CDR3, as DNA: TGTGCCAGCAGCTTGGGGCTAGACAGGGGGAAGAAAAACATTCAGTACTTC. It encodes CASSLGLDRGKKNIQYF.